The sequence of this TCR beta chain was determined in a study of shared clonotypes between healthy human individuals. V was pared by 7 bases and J by 0 bases, with 11 bases between. From germline, CDR1 is SGDLS and CDR2 YYNGEE. CDR3 length equals 15 residues. The repertoire was sequenced with immunoSEQ multiplex PCR; TCRdb's copy has only in-frame clones and lacks some. The sample has 450,000 to 600,000 clones, roughly 85% seen once; the top ten hold about an eighth. The J gene is TRBJ2-6, the V gene TRBV9; D is unresolved. The sequenced material came from PBMCs. This TCR came from a woman between 40 and 55 years old in good health. Some clones in this sample may be carry-over from other donors' samples. CDR3 in amino acids: CASRLTVSGANVLTF. The CDR3 nucleotides are TGTGCCAGCCGCCTCACCGTCTCTGGGGCCAACGTCCTGACTTTC.